The rows below give T cell receptor beta chains drawn from one sample of a study of T cells in Graves' hyperthyroidism and ophthalmopathy. TCRdb reprocessed the multiplex PCR reads with MiXCR, giving one entry per CDR3 protein. The sample includes about 420,000 distinct CDR3 sequences, approximately 13% of them seen just once. The material sequenced was blood. The source of these receptors is a woman in her late teens or twenties with Graves' hyperthyroidism. CDR3s include the opening cysteine and the closing phenylalanine or tryptophan. D genes are given only for firm matches. Only some rows state a clone size, as once, few, many or a class for expanded clones.

TRBV6-1,TRBJ1-2,.,many,CASSYNGDGYTF,TGTGCCAGCAGTTACAACGGGGATGGCTACACCTTC
TRBV28,TRBJ1-5,.,many,CASRKTETDQPQHF,TGTGCCAGCAGAAAGACAGAGACCGATCAGCCCCAGCATTTT
TRBV20-1,TRBJ1-1,.,.,CSARDSRGETEAFF,TGCAGTGCTAGAGATTCGAGGGGGGAGACTGAAGCTTTCTTT
TRBV18,TRBJ2-7,TRBD1,many,CASSLGTDNYEQYF,TGTGCCAGCTCACTGGGGACAGATAACTACGAGCAGTACTTC
TRBV7-9,TRBJ1-4,.,many,CASSLAQGNEKLFF,TGTGCCAGCAGCTTAGCACAGGGAAATGAAAAACTGTTTTTT
TRBV12-3/TRBV12-4,TRBJ2-4,.,many,CASSLLGGTSGIQYF,TGTGCCAGCAGTTTACTGGGGGGGACATCAGGCATTCAGTACTTC
TRBV12-3/TRBV12-4,TRBJ1-2,.,many,CASSSQVTYGYTF,TGTGCCAGCAGTTCACAGGTTACCTATGGCTACACCTTC
TRBV20-1,TRBJ2-1,TRBD2,many,CSARTSGDYNEQFF,TGCAGTGCTCGGACTAGCGGAGACTACAATGAGCAGTTCTTC
TRBV5-1,TRBJ1-1,TRBD1,few,CASSPQTGSTEAFF,TGCGCCAGCAGCCCACAGACAGGGTCTACTGAAGCTTTCTTT
TRBV12-3/TRBV12-4,TRBJ2-5,TRBD2,few,CASRETGTSGRMGETQYF,TGTGCCAGCAGGGAGACCGGGACTAGCGGGAGAATGGGAGAGACCCAGTACTTC
TRBV20-1,TRBJ2-7,.,many,CSARFGEDEQYF,TGCAGTGCTAGGTTTGGTGAGGATGAGCAGTACTTC
TRBV6-1,TRBJ2-1,.,.,CASSSRGKGAYNEQFF,TGTGCCAGCAGTTCCCGCGGGAAGGGGGCCTACAATGAGCAGTTCTTC
TRBV18,TRBJ2-3,.,many,CASSPKQGGTDTQYF,TGTGCCAGCTCACCAAAACAGGGTGGAACAGATACGCAGTATTTT
TRBV19,TRBJ2-7,.,.,CASSIFGTEDHSYEQYF,TGTGCCAGTAGTATATTCGGGACGGAGGACCACTCCTACGAGCAGTACTTC
TRBV19,TRBJ1-1,.,.,CATTQGQVNTEAFF,TGTGCCACCACGCAGGGGCAGGTGAACACTGAAGCTTTCTTT
TRBV2,TRBJ2-5,.,few,CASMTTRGFPQETQYF,TGTGCCAGCATGACTACCCGGGGTTTCCCCCAAGAGACCCAGTACTTC
TRBV7-9,TRBJ1-1,TRBD1,.,CASSRIRSGTGGVNTEAFF,TGTGCCAGCAGCCGAATCAGATCCGGGACAGGGGGCGTGAACACTGAAGCTTTCTTT
TRBV27,TRBJ1-2,TRBD1,many,CASSKRGLDGYTF,TGTGCCAGCAGCAAAAGGGGGCTCGATGGCTACACCTTC
TRBV13,TRBJ2-3,.,many,CASINHTLTDTQYF,TGTGCCAGCATCAACCACACACTCACAGATACGCAGTATTTT
TRBV5-1,TRBJ1-2,TRBD1,many,CASSSGQGLSNYGYTF,TGCGCCAGCAGCTCGGGACAGGGCCTGAGTAACTATGGCTACACCTTC
TRBV24-1,TRBJ2-1,TRBD2,many,CATSDGGLAGNYNEQFF,TGTGCCACCAGTGATGGGGGACTAGCGGGAAACTACAATGAGCAGTTCTTC
TRBV2,TRBJ1-5,.,many,CASSSGGIRQPQHF,TGTGCCAGCAGCTCGGGGGGGATTCGACAGCCCCAGCATTTT
TRBV5-1,TRBJ1-4,.,many,CASSLSRGLREKLFF,TGCGCCAGCAGCTTGAGTCGGGGGCTCCGTGAAAAACTGTTTTTT
TRBV19,TRBJ2-3,.,.,CASSGTIRDTQYF,TGTGCCAGTAGTGGAACTATACGAGATACGCAGTATTTT
TRBV6-1,TRBJ2-7,TRBD2,many,CASKRSSGTEQYF,TGTGCCAGCAAAAGGAGTAGCGGGACCGAGCAGTACTTC
TRBV28,TRBJ2-3,TRBD2,many,CASSLGGGRASNTQYF,TGTGCCAGCAGTTTAGGTGGCGGGAGGGCCTCCAATACGCAGTATTTT